This T cell receptor beta chain is from a study of cytotoxic CD8 clonotypes in ibrutinib-treated CLL. Overall study: The authors obtained response samples at a median of about 13 months of treatment, range 6 to 36. Regarding the study as a whole: Sample timing was unmatched between remission and later-progressing patients; lymph nodes unstudied. Once treatment began, public clonotypes, which were uncommon, contracted or stayed stable. Patients had baseline clonality above age-matched healthy donors, and this clonality moved with circulating CD8+ T-cell counts.

Sample share makes this clone medium-sized. Its antigen is undetermined. CDR1 is LGHNA, CDR2 YSLEER, per germline. The CDR3 is 15 amino acids. The V and J ends lost 0 bases and 0 bases respectively, with 9 bases between them. Sequencing used immunoSEQ multiplex PCR; TCRdb keeps in-frame clones, though not all of them. Here the sample spans 100,000 to 150,000 clones, approximately 85% being singletons. The source material was PBMCs, sampled after 24 months of ibrutinib treatment. This receptor was obtained from a human donor with chronic lymphocytic leukemia. The chain joins TRBV4-3 to TRBJ2-7; D possibly corresponds to TRBD1 (5 bases). CDR3 DNA sequence: TGCGCCAGCAGCCAAGACGGACACCTCTCCTACGAGCAGTACTTC. Protein: CASSQDGHLSYEQYF.